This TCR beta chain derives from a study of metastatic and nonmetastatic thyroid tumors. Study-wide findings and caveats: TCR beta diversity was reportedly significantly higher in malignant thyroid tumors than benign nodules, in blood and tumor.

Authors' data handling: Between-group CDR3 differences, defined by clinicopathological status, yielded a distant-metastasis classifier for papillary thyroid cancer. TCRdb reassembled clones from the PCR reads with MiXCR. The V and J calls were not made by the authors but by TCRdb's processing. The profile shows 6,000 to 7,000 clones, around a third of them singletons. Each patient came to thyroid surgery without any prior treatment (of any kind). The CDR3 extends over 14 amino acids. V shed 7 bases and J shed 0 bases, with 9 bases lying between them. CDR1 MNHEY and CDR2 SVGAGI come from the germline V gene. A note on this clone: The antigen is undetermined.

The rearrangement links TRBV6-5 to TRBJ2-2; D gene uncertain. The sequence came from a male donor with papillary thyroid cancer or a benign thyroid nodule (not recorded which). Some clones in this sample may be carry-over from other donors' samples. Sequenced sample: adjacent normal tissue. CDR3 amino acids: CASKLRANTGELFF. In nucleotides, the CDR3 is TGTGCCAGCAAGTTACGTGCGAACACCGGGGAGCTGTTTTTT.